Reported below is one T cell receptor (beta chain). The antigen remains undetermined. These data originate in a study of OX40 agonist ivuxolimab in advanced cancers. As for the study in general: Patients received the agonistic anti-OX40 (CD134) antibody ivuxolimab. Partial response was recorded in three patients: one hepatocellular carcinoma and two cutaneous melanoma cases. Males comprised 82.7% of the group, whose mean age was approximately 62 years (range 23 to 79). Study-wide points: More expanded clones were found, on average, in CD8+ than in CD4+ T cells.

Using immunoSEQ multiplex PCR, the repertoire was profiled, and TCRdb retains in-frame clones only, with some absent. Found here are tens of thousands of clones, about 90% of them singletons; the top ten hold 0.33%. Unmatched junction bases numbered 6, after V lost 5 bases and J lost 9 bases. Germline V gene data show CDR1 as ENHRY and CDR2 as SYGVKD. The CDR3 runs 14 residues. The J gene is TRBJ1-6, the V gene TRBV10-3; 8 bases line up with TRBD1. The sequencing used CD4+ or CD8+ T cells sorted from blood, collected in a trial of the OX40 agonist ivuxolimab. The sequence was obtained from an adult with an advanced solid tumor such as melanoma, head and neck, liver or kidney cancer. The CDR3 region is CAISYGQGGSPLHF. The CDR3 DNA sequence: TGTGCCATCAGTTACGGACAGGGTGGTTCACCCCTCCACTTT.